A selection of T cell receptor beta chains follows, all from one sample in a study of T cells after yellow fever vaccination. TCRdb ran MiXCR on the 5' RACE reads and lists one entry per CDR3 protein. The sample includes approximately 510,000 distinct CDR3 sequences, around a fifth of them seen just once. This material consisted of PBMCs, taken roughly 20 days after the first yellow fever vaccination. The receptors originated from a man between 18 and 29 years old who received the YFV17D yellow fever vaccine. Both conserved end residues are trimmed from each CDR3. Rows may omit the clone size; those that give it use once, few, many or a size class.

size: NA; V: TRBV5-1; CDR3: ASSLTGSNSPLH
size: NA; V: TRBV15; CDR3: ATRTTGTGDTQY
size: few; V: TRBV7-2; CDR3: ASSPPRTGGYNEQF
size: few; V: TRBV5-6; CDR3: ASSLLLRFTYEQY
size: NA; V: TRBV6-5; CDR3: ASSYETGNNSPLH
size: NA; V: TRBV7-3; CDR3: ASSLSQGGGVNEQF
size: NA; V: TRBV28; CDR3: ATAPGQRTGELF
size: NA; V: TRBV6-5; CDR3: ASSYDGVSSYNEQF
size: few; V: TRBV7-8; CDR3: ASSLGNRGVTDTQY
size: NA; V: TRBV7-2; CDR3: ASSPRGRTGFTEAF
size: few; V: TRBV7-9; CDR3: ASSASWTGGNTEAF
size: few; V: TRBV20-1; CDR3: SAMGRGAYEQY
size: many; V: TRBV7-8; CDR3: ASTPGEETQY
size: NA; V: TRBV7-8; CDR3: ASSSASYNEQF
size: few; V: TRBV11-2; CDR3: ASSRAASYNEQF
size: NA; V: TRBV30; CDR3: AWDRENQPQH
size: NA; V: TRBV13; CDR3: ASSLSGLNRYT
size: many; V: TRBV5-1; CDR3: ASSVTGDEQY
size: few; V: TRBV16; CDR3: ASSQPGQGALGQY
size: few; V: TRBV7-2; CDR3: VAGQMYQETQY
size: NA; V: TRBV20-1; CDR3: SARAYGNQPQH
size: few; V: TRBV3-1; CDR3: ASSPGGAGRRGTQY
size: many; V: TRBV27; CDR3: ASSLQLGFTDTQY
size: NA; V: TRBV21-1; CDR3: ASSKEHGVGGPNVLT
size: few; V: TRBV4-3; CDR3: ASSQRGQGIPQQETQY
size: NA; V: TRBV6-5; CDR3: ASSYVQRRETQY
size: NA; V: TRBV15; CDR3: ATSLGQGYTGELF
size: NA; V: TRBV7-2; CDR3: ASSLNGGDQPQH
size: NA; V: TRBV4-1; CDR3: ASSQEGGLATQY
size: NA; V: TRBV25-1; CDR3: ASSEQTDHTQY
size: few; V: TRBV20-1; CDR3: SAEPEGVTEAF
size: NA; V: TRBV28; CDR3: ASIDGVMNTEAF
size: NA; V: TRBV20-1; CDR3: SARDDLSSYNEQF
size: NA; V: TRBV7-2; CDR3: ASSYSAWGSTDTQY
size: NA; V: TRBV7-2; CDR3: ASSTDRDNTGELF
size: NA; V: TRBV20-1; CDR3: SASFDRGHEQY